In this sample, the clone carrying this TCR beta chain turned up many times. Its antigen is undetermined. From the 5' RACE reads, TCRdb called clonotypes with MiXCR, one entry per CDR3 protein. Among tens of thousands of distinct CDR3 sequences listed, approximately 2.8% were seen once. The sample is drawn from a study of neurological immune-mediated disorders. Study results and limitations: One related-CDR3 cluster, found by phylogenetic grouping, held repertoires of 18 of 34 multiple sclerosis patients and is a possible signature. No CDR3 amino acid sequences were shared by expanded clones across subjects, suggesting private repertoires in all groups.

V lost 3 bases and J lost 1; bases outside the gene matches: 8. The CDR3 runs to 15 residues. Germline-derived CDR1 and CDR2 are DFQATT and SNEGSKA (reference sequence). The TCR originated in a woman in her thirties with multiple sclerosis. Sequenced material: PBMCs. The chain links TRBV20-1 to TRBJ2-7; 8 nucleotides agree with TRBD1. CDR3 sequence reads: CSASPPQGESYEQYF. The CDR3 coding sequence is TGCAGTGCTAGCCCCCCACAGGGGGAATCCTACGAGCAGTACTTC.